This TCR delta chain was captured in a study of γδ T cells in repeated Plasmodium falciparum infection. Study as a whole: Donors were malaria-exposed Malian children or age- and gender-matched Australian children. Each infection was followed by sampling at 21 days, plus baseline and some pre-infection draws. Regarding the study as a whole: Many TCRgamma sequences overlapped between individuals in stable Vgamma9/Vdelta2+ repertoires. Repeated controlled infections reportedly drove waves of new clonotype selection in Vdelta2-negative, mostly Vdelta1+, gammadelta repertoires.

A word on this clone: As yet, its antigen is unknown. The likely explanation is a read error, given a far larger clone one base away. The same CDR3 also results from other DNA sequences found in this sample.

Flow sorting of PBMC yielded separate Vgamma9/Vdelta2+ and Vdelta2-negative gammadelta T cell populations for bulk repertoire analysis. The length of the CDR3 is 20 residues. CDR1 and CDR2 (germline): TSWWSYY, QGS. V was pared by 1 base and J by 0 bases, with 16 bases of the junction left unmatched. With CATT, TCRdb re-called clones from the multiplex PCR reads. The data show tens of thousands of delta-chain clones, 0.98% seen once. The rearrangement links TRDV1 to TRDJ1; TRDD3 matches at 8 bases. Material for sequencing was gamma-delta T cells from blood. This TCR came from a pool of human donors (malaria-infected and uninfected, not separated). CDR3: CALGEHILLGGNWYTDKLIF. As DNA, the CDR3 is TGTGCTCTTGGGGAACATATATTACTGGGGGGAAATTGGTACACCGATAAACTCATCTTT.